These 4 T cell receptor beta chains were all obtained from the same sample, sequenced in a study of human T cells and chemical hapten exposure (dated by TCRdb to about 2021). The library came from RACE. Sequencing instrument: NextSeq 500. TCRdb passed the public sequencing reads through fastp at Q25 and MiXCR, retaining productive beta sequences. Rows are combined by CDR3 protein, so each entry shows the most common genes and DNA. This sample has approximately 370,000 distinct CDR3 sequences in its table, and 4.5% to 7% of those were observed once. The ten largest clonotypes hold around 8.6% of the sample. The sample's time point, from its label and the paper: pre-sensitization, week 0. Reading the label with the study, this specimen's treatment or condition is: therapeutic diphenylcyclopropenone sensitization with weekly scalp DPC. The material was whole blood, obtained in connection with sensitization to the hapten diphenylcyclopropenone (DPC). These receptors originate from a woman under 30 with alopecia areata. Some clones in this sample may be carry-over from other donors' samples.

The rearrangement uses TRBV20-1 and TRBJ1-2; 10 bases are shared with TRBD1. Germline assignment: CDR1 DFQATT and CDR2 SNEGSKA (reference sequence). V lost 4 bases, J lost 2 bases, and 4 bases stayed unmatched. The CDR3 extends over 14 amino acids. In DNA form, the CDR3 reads TGCAGTGCTACGAGACAGGGGGCGAACTATGGCTACACCTTC. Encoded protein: CSATRQGANYGYTF.

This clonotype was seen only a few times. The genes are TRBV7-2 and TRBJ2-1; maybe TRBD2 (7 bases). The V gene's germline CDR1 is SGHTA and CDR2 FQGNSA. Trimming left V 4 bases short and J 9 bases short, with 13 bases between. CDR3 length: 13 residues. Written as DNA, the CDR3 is TGTGCCAGCAGCTCAGGGAGGGGGGGTGAGCAGTTCTTC. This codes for CASSSGRGGEQFF.

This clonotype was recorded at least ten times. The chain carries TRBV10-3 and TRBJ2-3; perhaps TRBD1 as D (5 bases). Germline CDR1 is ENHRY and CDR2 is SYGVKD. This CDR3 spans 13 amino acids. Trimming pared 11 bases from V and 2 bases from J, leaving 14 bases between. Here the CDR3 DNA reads TGTGCCGGCCGACCGACAGTCACAGATACGCAGTATTTT. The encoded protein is CAGRPTVTDTQYF.

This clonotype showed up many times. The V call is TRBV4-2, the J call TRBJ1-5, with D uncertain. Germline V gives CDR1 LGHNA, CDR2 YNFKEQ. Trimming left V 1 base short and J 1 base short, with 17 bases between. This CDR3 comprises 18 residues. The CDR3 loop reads CASSQAPNSAQSNQPQHF. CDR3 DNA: TGTGCCAGCAGCCAAGCCCCAAACAGCGCCCAGAGCAATCAGCCCCAGCATTTT.